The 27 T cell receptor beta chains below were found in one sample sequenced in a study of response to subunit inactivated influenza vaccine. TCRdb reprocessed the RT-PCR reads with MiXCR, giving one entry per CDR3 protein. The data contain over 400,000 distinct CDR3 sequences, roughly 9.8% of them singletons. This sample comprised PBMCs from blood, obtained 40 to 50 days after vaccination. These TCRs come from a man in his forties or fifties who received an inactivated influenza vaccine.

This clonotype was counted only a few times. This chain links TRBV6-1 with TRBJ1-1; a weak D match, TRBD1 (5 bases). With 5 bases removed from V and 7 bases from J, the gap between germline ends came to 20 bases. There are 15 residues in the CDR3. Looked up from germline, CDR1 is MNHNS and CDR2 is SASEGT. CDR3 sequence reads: CASSRGLGGGIEAFF. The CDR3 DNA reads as TGTGCCAGCAGTAGGGGACTGGGGGGAGGTATTGAAGCTTTCTTT.

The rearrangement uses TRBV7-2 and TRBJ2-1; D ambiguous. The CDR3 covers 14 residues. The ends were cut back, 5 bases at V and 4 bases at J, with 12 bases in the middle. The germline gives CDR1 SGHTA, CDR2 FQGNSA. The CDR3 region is CASSDWPGYNEQFF. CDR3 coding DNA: TGTGCCAGCAGCGACTGGCCCGGATACAATGAGCAGTTCTTC.

The CDR3 region has the DNA TGTGCCAGCAGCATCGGAGGGAGCAAATTTGGTGTGAGCTACACCTTC. Amino acids: CASSIGGSKFGVSYTF. The chain joins TRBV7-9 to TRBJ1-2; D is undetermined. Trimming removed 5 bases at V and 9 bases at J, with 25 bases between. Looked up from germline, CDR1 is SEHNR and CDR2 is FQNEAQ (reference sequence). This CDR3 contains 16 residues.

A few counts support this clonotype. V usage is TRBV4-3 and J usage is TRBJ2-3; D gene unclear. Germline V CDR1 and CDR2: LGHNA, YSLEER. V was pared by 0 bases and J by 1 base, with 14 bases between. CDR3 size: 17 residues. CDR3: CASSQDLEYGGTDTQYF. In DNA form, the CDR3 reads TGCGCCAGCAGCCAAGATCTTGAGTATGGGGGCACAGATACGCAGTATTTT.

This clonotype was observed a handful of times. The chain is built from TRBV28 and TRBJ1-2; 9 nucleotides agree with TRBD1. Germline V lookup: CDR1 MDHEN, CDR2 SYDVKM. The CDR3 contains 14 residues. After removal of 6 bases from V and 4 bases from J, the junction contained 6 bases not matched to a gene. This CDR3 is CASSRQGESYGYTF. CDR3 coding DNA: TGTGCCAGCAGCAGACAGGGGGAGTCCTATGGCTACACCTTC.

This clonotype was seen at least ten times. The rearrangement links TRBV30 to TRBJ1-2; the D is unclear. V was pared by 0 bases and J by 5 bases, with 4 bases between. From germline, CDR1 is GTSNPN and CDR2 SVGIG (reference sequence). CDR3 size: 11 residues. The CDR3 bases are TGTGCCTGGAGTGTGGGTTATGGCTACACCTTC. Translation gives CAWSVGYGYTF. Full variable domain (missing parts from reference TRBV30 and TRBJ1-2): SQTIHQWPATLVQPVGSPLSLECTVEGTSNPNLYWYRQAAGRGLQLLFYSVGIGQISSEVPQNLSASRPQDRQFILSSKKLLLSDSGFYLCAWSVGYGYTFGSGTRLTVV.

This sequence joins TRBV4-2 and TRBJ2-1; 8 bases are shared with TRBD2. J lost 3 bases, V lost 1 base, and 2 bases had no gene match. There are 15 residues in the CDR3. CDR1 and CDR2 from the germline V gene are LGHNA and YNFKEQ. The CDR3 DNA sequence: TGTGCCAGCAGCCAAGCACTAGCGGACTACAATGAGCAGTTCTTC. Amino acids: CASSQALADYNEQFF.

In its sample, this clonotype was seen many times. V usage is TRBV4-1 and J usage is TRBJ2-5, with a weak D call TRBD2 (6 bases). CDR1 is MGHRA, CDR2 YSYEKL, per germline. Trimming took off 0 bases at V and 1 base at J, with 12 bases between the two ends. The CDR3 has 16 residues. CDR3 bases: TGCGCCAGCAGCCAAGAGGCTAGCGACTTCCAAGAGACCCAGTACTTC. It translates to CASSQEASDFQETQYF.

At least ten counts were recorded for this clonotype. The CDR3 nucleotides are TGTGCCAGCAGTAGGAATCTCGGCACAAATAGCAATCAGCCCCAGCATTTT. Protein: CASSRNLGTNSNQPQHF. The chain couples TRBV6-2 or TRBV6-3 to TRBJ1-5; D remains unclear. V shed 5 bases and J shed 0 bases, with 17 bases lying between them. Germline V gives CDR1 MNHEY, CDR2 SVGEGT. The CDR3 has 17 amino acids.

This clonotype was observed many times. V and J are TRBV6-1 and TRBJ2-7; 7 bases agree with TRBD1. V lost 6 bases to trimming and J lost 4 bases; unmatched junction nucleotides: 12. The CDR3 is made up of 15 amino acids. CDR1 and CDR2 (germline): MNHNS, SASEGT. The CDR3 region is CASRTITTGTYEQYF. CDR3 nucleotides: TGTGCCAGCAGAACGATCACGACAGGGACATACGAGCAGTACTTC.

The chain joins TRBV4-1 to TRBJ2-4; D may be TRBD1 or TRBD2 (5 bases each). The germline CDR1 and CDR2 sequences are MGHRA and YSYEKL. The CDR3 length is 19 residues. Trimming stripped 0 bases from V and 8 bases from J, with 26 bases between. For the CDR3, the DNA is TGCGCCAGCAGCCAAGATCAACCGGGGCCCGGGGAGCGCTTGGACATTCAGTACTTC. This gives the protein CASSQDQPGPGERLDIQYF.

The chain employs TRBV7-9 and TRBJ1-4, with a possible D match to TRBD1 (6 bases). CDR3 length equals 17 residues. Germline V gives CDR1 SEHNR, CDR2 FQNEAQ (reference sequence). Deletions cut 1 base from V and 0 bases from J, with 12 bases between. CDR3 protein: CASSLERGAATNEKLFF. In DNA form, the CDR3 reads TGTGCCAGCAGCTTAGAAAGGGGGGCAGCAACTAATGAAAAACTGTTTTTT.

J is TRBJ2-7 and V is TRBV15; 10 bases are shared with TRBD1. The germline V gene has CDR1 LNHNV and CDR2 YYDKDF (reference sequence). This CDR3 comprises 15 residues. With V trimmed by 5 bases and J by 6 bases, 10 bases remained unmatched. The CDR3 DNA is TGTGCCACCAGCTACGGTCCCGGGACAGGGGTCGAGCAGTACTTC. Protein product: CATSYGPGTGVEQYF. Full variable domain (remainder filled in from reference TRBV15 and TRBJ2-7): DAMVIQNPRYQVTQFGKPVTLSCSQTLNHNVMYWYQQKSSQAPKLLFHYYDKDFNNEADTPDNFQSRRPNTSFCFLDIRSPGLGDTAMYLCATSYGPGTGVEQYFGPGTRLTVT.

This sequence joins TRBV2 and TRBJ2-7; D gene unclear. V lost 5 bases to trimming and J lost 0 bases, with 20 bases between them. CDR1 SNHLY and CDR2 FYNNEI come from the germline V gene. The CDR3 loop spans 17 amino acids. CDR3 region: CASSLPGPSLSSYEQYF. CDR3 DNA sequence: TGTGCCAGCAGTCTCCCGGGCCCCTCCCTGAGCTCCTACGAGCAGTACTTC.

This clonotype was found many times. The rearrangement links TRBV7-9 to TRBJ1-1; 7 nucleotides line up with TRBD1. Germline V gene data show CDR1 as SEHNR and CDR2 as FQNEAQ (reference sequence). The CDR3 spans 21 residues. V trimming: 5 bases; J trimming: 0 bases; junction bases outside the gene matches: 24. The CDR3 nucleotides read TGTGCCAGCAGCCGTACACTCATAGGCCGGGACAGATATCGAATGAACACTGAAGCTTTCTTT. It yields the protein CASSRTLIGRDRYRMNTEAFF.

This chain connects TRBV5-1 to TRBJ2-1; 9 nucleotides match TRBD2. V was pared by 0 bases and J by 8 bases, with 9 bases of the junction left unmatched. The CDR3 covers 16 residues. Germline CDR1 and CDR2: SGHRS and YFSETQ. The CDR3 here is CASSLDPGLALYEQFF. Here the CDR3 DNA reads TGCGCCAGCAGCTTGGACCCGGGACTAGCCCTATATGAGCAGTTCTTC.

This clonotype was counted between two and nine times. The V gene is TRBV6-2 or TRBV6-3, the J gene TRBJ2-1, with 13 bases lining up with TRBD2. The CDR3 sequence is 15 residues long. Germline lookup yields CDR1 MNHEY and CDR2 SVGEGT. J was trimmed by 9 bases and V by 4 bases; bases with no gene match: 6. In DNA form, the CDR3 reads TGTGCCAGCAGTTCACTAGCGGGAGGGCCGGCTGAGCAGTTCTTC. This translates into CASSSLAGGPAEQFF.

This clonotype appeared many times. In DNA form, the CDR3 reads TGTGCCAGCCGACCCCAAGTCGGGCTAGCGGAGAATGAGCAGTTCTTC. Translated, it gives CASRPQVGLAENEQFF. V and J are TRBV7-2 and TRBJ2-1, with 7 bases fitting TRBD2. The CDR3 has 16 residues. Germline-derived CDR1 and CDR2 are SGHTA and FQGNSA. After removal of 8 bases from V and 7 bases from J, the junction contained 17 bases not matched to a gene.

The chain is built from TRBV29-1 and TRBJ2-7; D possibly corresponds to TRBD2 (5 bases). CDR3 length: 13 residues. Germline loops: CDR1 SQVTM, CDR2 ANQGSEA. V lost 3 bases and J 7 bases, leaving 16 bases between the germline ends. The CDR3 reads CSVESGLTGEQYF. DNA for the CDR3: TGCAGCGTTGAGAGCGGACTCACGGGAGAGCAGTACTTC.

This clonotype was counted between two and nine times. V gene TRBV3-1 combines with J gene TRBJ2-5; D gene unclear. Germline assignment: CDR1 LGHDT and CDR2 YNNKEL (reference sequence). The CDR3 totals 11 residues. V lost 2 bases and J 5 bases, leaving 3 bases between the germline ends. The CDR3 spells CASSQLETQYF. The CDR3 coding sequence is TGTGCCAGCAGCCAACTGGAGACCCAGTACTTC.

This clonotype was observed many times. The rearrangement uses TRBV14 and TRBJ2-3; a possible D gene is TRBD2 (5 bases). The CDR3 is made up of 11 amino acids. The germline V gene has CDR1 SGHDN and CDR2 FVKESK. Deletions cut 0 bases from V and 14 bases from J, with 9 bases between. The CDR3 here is CASSQERVAYF. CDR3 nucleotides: TGTGCCAGCAGCCAAGAGCGGGTAGCGTATTTT. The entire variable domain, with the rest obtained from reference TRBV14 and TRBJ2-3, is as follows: EAGVTQFPSHSVIEKGQTVTLRCDPISGHDNLYWYRRVMGKEIKFLLHFVKESKQDESGMPNNRFLAERTGGTYSTLKVQPAELEDSGVYFCASSQERVAYFGPGTRLTVL.

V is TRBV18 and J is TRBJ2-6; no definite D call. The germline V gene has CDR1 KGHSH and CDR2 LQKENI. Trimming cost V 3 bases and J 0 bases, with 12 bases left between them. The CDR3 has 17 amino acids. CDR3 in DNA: TGTGCCAGCTCACCGAGACCAGCTGGCTCTGGGGCCAACGTCCTGACTTTC. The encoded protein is CASSPRPAGSGANVLTF.

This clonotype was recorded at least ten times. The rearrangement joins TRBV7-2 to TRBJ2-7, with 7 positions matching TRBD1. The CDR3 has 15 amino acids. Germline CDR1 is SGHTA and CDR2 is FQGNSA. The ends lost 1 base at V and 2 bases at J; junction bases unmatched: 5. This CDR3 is CASSLGQGPAYEQYF. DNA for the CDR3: TGTGCCAGCAGCTTAGGACAGGGACCCGCCTACGAGCAGTACTTC.

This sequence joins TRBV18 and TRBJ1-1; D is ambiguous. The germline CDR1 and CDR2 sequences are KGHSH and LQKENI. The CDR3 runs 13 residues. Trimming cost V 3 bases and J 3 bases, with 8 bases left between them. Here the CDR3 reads CASSPRLDTEAFF. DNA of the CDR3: TGTGCCAGCTCACCCAGGTTAGACACTGAAGCTTTCTTT.

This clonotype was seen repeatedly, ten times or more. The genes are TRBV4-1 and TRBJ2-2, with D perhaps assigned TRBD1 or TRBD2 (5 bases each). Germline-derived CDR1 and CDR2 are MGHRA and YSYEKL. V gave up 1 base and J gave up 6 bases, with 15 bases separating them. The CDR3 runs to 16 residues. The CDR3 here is CASSQVGVLGAGELFF. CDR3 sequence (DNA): TGCGCCAGCAGCCAAGTAGGCGTTCTGGGGGCCGGGGAGCTGTTTTTT.

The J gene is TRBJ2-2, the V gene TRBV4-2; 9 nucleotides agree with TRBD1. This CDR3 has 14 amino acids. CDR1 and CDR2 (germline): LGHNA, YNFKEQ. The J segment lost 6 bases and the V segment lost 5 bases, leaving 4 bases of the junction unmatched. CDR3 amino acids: CASSAHRGPGELFF. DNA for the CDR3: TGTGCCAGCAGCGCTCACAGGGGGCCCGGGGAGCTGTTTTTT.

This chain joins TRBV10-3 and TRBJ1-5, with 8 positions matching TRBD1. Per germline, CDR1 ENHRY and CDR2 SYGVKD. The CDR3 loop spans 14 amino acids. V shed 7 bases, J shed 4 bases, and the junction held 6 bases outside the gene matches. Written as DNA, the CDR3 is TGTGCCATCAACGACAGGGGAGAAAATCAGCCCCAGCATTTT. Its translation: CAINDRGENQPQHF.